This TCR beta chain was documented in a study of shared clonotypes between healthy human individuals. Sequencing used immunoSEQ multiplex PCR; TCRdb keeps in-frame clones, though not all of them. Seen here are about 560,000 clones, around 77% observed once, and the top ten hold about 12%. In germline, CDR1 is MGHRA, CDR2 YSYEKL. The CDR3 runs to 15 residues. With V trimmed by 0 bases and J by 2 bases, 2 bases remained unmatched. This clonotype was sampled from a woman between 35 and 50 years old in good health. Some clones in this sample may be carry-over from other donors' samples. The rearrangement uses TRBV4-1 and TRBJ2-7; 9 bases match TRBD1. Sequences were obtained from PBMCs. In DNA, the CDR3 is TGCGCCAGCAGCCAAGATCGGGACAGGGCCTACGAGCAGTACTTC. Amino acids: CASSQDRDRAYEQYF.